Detailed here is one T cell receptor (beta chain). Its specificity is unknown. The CDR3 is made up of 14 amino acids. In germline, CDR1 is SGHNT, CDR2 YENEEA. Deletions cut 5 bases from V and 2 bases from J, with 12 bases between. Only in-frame clones appear in the TCRdb table, and some are missing; sequencing was by immunoSEQ multiplex PCR. Of roughly 200,000 clones detected, roughly 72% appear once; the ten largest clones hold 13%. This entry belongs to a study of cytotoxic CD8 clonotypes in ibrutinib-treated CLL. Study conclusions and caveats: The study found clonality rose at ibrutinib response, then fell toward baseline at progression.

The sample in question was PBMCs, obtained after 24 months of ibrutinib treatment. The clonotype comes from a human donor with chronic lymphocytic leukemia. This chain links TRBV11-3 with TRBJ1-2; D is unresolved. This CDR3 is CASSLAVGNYGYTF. Written as DNA, the CDR3 is TGTGCCAGCAGCCTAGCGGTGGGGAACTATGGCTACACCTTC. Drawing the rest from reference TRBV11-3 and TRBJ1-2, the complete variable domain is EAGVVQSPRYKIIEKKQPVAFWCNPISGHNTLYWYLQNLGQGPELLIRYENEEAVDDSQLPKDRFSAERLKGVDSTLKIQPAELGDSAVYLCASSLAVGNYGYTFGSGTRLTVV.